A single sample is the source of the 20 T cell receptor beta chains below, sequenced in a study of cytomegalovirus exposure and HLA in healthy donors (dated by TCRdb to the late 2010s). The library was produced with the immunoSEQ multiplex PCR assay. For the multiplex PCR, a mixture combining 60 forward primers for TCR Vbeta segments and 13 reverse primers for TCR Jbeta segments was used. TCRdb limited this immuneACCESS table to in-frame rearrangements with V and J called. A share of clones is missing; checked studies link under half to unresolved V genes, and the rest is unexplained. This sample holds some 170,000 clones; roughly 80% were observed only once. The leading ten clones occupy roughly 4.5% of the sample. The sequencing input was PBMCs. The source is a woman younger than 30 in good health and CMV-seropositive.

This chain links TRBV6-5 with TRBJ1-5; maybe TRBD1 (6 bases). CDR3 length: 15 amino acids. The V and J ends lost 5 bases and 6 bases respectively, with 17 bases between them. CDR1 and CDR2 (germline): MNHEY, SVGAGI. The DNA of the CDR3 is TGTGCCAGCAGTAGGGGGGTTGGGGAGGGTCAGCCCCAGCATTTT. Its translation is CASSRGVGEGQPQHF.

The CDR3 DNA is TGTGCCAGCAGTGGGGTTTCAGCGGGGGGGCGAGAGACCCAGTACTTC. Encoded protein: CASSGVSAGGRETQYF. The chain has TRBV6-1 and TRBJ2-5; TRBD2 matches 10 bases. The V and J ends lost 4 bases and 4 bases, in that order; junction bases with no gene match: 9. The CDR3 extends over 16 amino acids. The germline V gene has CDR1 MNHNS and CDR2 SASEGT.

V and J are TRBV10-3 and TRBJ2-5; perhaps TRBD2 as D (6 bases). The J call may be faulty, since TRBJ2-7 better matches the DNA end. From germline, CDR1 is ENHRY and CDR2 SYGVKD. The CDR3 is 14 residues long. CDR3 loop: CAISEWGGSYEQYF. The CDR3 DNA reads as TGTGCCATCAGTGAGTGGGGAGGTTCGTACGAGCAGTACTTC.

With respect to this clone: A read error may account for a junction end that differs from germline. The rearrangement links TRBV7-7 to TRBJ2-5, with D perhaps TRBD2 (7 bases). The germline gives CDR1 SSHAT, CDR2 FNYEAQ (reference sequence). The CDR3 runs 15 residues. CDR3 DNA: TGTGCTAGCAGCTTAGGGGGGGTCATCCAAGAGACCCAGTACTTC. Translated: CASSLGGVIQETQYF.

This clone is a singleton in its sample. The genes are TRBV29-1 and TRBJ2-3; no definite D call. The CDR3 consists of 13 residues. Germline V gives CDR1 SQVTM, CDR2 ANQGSEA. V dropped 5 bases and J dropped 3 bases, with 12 bases sitting between them. The CDR3 DNA follows: TGCAGCGTTCGAGTGGGCCAAACAGATACGCAGTATTTT. Encoded protein: CSVRVGQTDTQYF.

This clone came up once. The gene calls are TRBV4-3 and TRBJ2-7; tentative D call: TRBD2 (6 bases). This CDR3 region has 14 residues. Deletions cut 0 bases from V and 1 base from J, with 7 bases between. Germline V gene sequence: CDR1 LGHNA, CDR2 YSLEER. This CDR3 is CASSQDSGSYEQYF. The CDR3 DNA is TGCGCCAGCAGCCAAGATAGCGGTTCCTACGAGCAGTACTTC.

The gene calls are TRBV2 and TRBJ1-5; possible D gene TRBD1, 5 bases. V was pared by 4 bases and J by 7 bases, with 11 bases between. This CDR3 is built from 13 residues. CDR1 and CDR2 (germline): SNHLY, FYNNEI. CDR3 coding DNA: TGTGCCAGCAGTGCAGGGCCCCAGCAGCCCCAGCATTTT. It is translated as CASSAGPQQPQHF.

The rearrangement links TRBV6-5 to TRBJ2-5; a weak D match, TRBD1 (6 bases). CDR3 size: 15 residues. From germline, CDR1 is MNHEY and CDR2 SVGAGI. The ends were cut back, 8 bases at V and 1 base at J, with 17 bases in the middle. This CDR3 is CASATRGRPQETQYF. The DNA of the CDR3 is TGTGCCAGCGCAACCAGGGGTCGACCCCAAGAGACCCAGTACTTC.

The rearrangement uses TRBV5-1 and TRBJ1-4; a weak D match, TRBD1 (5 bases). Germline lookup yields CDR1 SGHRS and CDR2 YFSETQ. This CDR3 has 14 residues. The V end lost 3 bases, the J end lost 6 bases, and 12 bases lay between the germline ends. Here the CDR3 reads CASSSQVRDEKLFF. The CDR3 bases are TGCGCCAGCAGCTCACAGGTTCGGGATGAAAAACTGTTTTTT.

The J gene is TRBJ1-1, the V gene TRBV7-9; D call uncertain. CDR1 is SEHNR, CDR2 FQNEAQ, per germline (reference sequence). This CDR3 has 14 residues. The V end lost 5 bases, the J end lost 1 base, and 11 bases lay between the germline ends. The CDR3 protein is CASSIIGENTEAFF. CDR3 in DNA: TGTGCCAGCAGCATAATCGGGGAGAACACTGAAGCTTTCTTT.

V is TRBV19 and J is TRBJ1-6; tentative D call: TRBD1 (6 bases). V dropped 3 bases and J dropped 10 bases, with 16 bases sitting between them. The length of the CDR3 is 15 residues. The germline V gene encodes CDR1 LNHDA and CDR2 SQIVND (reference sequence). CDR3 loop: CASSIQIQGRSPLHF. CDR3 DNA: TGTGCCAGTAGTATCCAAATACAGGGACGGTCACCCCTCCACTTT.

The V and J genes are TRBV4-3 and TRBJ2-3, with TRBD2 matching 11 bases. Germline lookup yields CDR1 LGHNA and CDR2 YSLEER. This CDR3 is built from 17 residues. With 2 bases clipped from V and 6 bases from J, the junction kept 10 bases outside the gene matches. The CDR3 sequence: CASSQLSGGAPPDTQYF. In nucleotides, the CDR3 is TGCGCCAGCAGCCAACTTAGCGGGGGGGCCCCACCGGATACGCAGTATTTT.

This clone occurred once. The genes are TRBV5-1 and TRBJ1-2; D unclear. Germline V lookup: CDR1 SGHRS, CDR2 YFSETQ. The CDR3 is 15 amino acids. V lost 4 bases and J lost 8, with 21 bases in between. The DNA of the CDR3 is TGCGCCAGCAGCCCTAATAGCGGGTCAGCCGACGGCTACACCTTC. Translation gives CASSPNSGSADGYTF.

This chain uses TRBV28 with TRBJ1-2; 8 nucleotides agree with TRBD1. Germline V gene lookup returns CDR1 MDHEN and CDR2 SYDVKM. CDR3 size: 11 residues. V gave up 8 bases and J gave up 8 bases; unmatched junction bases: 4. This chain's CDR3 is CASGDRRGYTF. The CDR3 DNA reads as TGTGCCAGCGGGGACAGGCGCGGCTACACCTTC.

V gene TRBV11-2 combines with J gene TRBJ2-7, with TRBD2 matching 11 bases. The V segment lost 5 bases and the J segment 5 bases; nucleotides outside the gene matches: 11. The germline V gene encodes CDR1 SGHAT and CDR2 FQNNGV. The CDR3 runs 16 residues. The CDR3 DNA follows: TGTGCCAGCAGCACCGACTCACTAGCGGGGGTTGACGAGCAGTACTTC. This sequence encodes CASSTDSLAGVDEQYF.

Only a few counts were recorded for this clone. V is TRBV5-1 and J is TRBJ1-5; perhaps TRBD1 as D (5 bases). The CDR3 consists of 15 residues. In germline, CDR1 is SGHRS, CDR2 YFSETQ. V lost 0 bases to trimming and J lost 4 bases, with 11 bases between them. CDR3 sequence (DNA): TGCGCCAGCAGCTTGGTGTCAGGGCAAAATCAGCCCCAGCATTTT. Encoded protein: CASSLVSGQNQPQHF.

The rearrangement uses TRBV9 and TRBJ1-1, with TRBD1 matching 8 bases. Germline V gene data show CDR1 as SGDLS and CDR2 as YYNGEE. J was trimmed by 1 base and V by 0 bases; bases with no gene match: 5. The CDR3 extends over 16 amino acids. The CDR3 here is CASSVGDRFPNTEAFF. The CDR3 DNA reads as TGTGCCAGCAGCGTAGGGGACAGGTTTCCGAACACTGAAGCTTTCTTT. The full variable domain, rest sourced from reference TRBV9 and TRBJ1-1, is DSGVTQTPKHLITATGQRVTLRCSPRSGDLSVYWYQQSLDQGLQFLIQYYNGEERAKGNILERFSAQQFPDLHSELNLSSLELGDSALYFCASSVGDRFPNTEAFFGQGTRLTVV.

In its sample, this clone was seen once. The rearrangement joins TRBV9 to TRBJ1-1, with TRBD1 as a possible D gene (6 bases). Germline CDR1 is SGDLS and CDR2 is YYNGEE. The CDR3 totals 15 residues. Trimming stripped 4 bases from V and 1 base from J, with 14 bases between. CDR3 DNA: TGTGCCAGCAGCTCCCCCGGGACACCGAACACTGAAGCTTTCTTT. Amino acid sequence: CASSSPGTPNTEAFF.

This clone was detected only once. The V call is TRBV29-1, the J call TRBJ2-7; no clear D. Germline lookup yields CDR1 SQVTM and CDR2 ANQGSEA. The CDR3 extends over 11 amino acids. Trimming left V 7 bases short and J 2 bases short, with 9 bases between. The chain's CDR3 is CSGSSAYEQYF. The CDR3 DNA reads as TGCAGCGGATCGTCAGCCTACGAGCAGTACTTC.

The J gene is TRBJ2-7, the V gene TRBV27; 7 bases map to TRBD1. CDR3 length: 12 amino acids. CDR1 is MNHEY, CDR2 SMNVEV, per germline (reference sequence). V gave up 11 bases and J gave up 3 bases; unmatched junction bases: 7. In DNA, the CDR3 is TGTGCCGCCGGGACAGAGAACTACGAGCAGTACTTC. Translating it yields CAAGTENYEQYF.